This T cell receptor (beta chain) was identified during a study of identical twins. TCRdb used MiXCR to reprocess the 5' RACE reads, holding one entry per CDR3 protein. Of a few hundred thousand distinct CDR3 sequences in the sample, around 12% were seen once. In its sample, this clonotype was seen many times. V dropped 3 bases and J dropped 0 bases, with 12 bases sitting between them. This CDR3 is 16 amino acids long. The same sample was also studied in work on yellow fever vaccine responses in identical twins.

The chain carries TRBV12-3 or TRBV12-4 and TRBJ1-3, with D possibly matching TRBD1 (6 bases). Sequencing was performed on CD8+ T cells sorted from blood. The sequence was collected from a woman aged 18-30 years in good health. CDR3 amino acids: CASSLFQGSSGNTIYF. In DNA form, the CDR3 reads TGTGCCAGCAGTTTGTTCCAGGGGAGCTCTGGAAACACCATATATTTT.